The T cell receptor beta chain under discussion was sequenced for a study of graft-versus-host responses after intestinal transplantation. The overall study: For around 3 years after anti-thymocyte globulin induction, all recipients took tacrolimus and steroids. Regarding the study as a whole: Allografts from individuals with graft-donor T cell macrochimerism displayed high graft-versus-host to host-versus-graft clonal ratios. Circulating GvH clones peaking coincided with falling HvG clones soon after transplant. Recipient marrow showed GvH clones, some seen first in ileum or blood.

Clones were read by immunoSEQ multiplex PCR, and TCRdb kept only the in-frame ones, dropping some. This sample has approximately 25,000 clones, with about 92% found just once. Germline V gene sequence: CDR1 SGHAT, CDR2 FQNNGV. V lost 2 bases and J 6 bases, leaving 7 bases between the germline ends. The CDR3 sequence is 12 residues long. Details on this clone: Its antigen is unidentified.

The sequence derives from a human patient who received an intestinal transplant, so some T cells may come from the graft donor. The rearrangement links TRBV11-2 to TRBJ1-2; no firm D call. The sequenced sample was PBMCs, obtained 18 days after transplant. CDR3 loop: CASSLRGNGYTF. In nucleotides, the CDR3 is TGTGCCAGCAGCTTACGGGGAAATGGCTACACCTTC.